These 11 T cell receptor beta chains came from one sample sequenced in a study of blood T cell repertoires in COVID-19. Repertoires were generated with immunoSEQ multiplex PCR, while TCRdb's copy carries only in-frame clones and drops some. The sample has roughly 110,000 clones; roughly 90% are singletons. The sequenced sample consisted of peripheral blood. The receptors derive from a man between 35 and 55 years old with active or convalescent COVID-19.

CDR3 sequence reads: CASSFSTDRFGKTQYF. CDR3 DNA sequence: TGTGCCAGCAGTTTCTCAACGGACAGGTTTGGGAAGACCCAGTACTTC. The chain has TRBV27 and TRBJ2-5, with 7 nucleotides matching TRBD1. Germline CDR1 MNHEY, CDR2 SMNVEV (reference sequence). CDR3 length equals 16 residues. The V and J ends lost 3 bases and 6 bases, in that order; junction bases with no gene match: 13.

The chain combines TRBV19 with TRBJ1-1; perhaps TRBD1 as D (6 bases). V lost 5 bases and J 7 bases, leaving 11 bases between the germline ends. Germline V gives CDR1 LNHDA, CDR2 SQIVND (reference sequence). The CDR3 totals 12 residues. This chain's CDR3 is CASSPDRSEAFF. The CDR3 DNA follows: TGTGCCAGTAGTCCCGACAGGAGTGAAGCTTTCTTT.

The chain has TRBV5-1 and TRBJ1-3; TRBD1 matches at 8 bases. The CDR3 is made up of 17 amino acids. The V gene's germline CDR1 is SGHRS and CDR2 YFSETQ. J lost 0 bases, V lost 4 bases, and 9 bases had no gene match. Here the CDR3 reads CASSPTGTGTSGNTIYF. The CDR3, as DNA: TGCGCCAGCAGCCCAACCGGGACAGGAACCTCTGGAAACACCATATATTTT.

This clone was seen once. V and J are TRBV4-1 and TRBJ2-2, with 7 bases fitting TRBD1. This CDR3 has 16 amino acids. J was trimmed by 2 bases and V by 5 bases; bases with no gene match: 8. The germline V gene encodes CDR1 MGHRA and CDR2 YSYEKL. The CDR3 reads CASSDQGGPNTGELFF. The CDR3 DNA reads TGCGCCAGCAGCGATCAAGGGGGCCCCAACACCGGGGAGCTGTTTTTT.

The chain carries TRBV4-3 and TRBJ1-2; D is unresolved. V lost 0 bases to trimming and J lost 7 bases, with 9 bases between them. The CDR3 is made up of 13 amino acids. Germline V lookup: CDR1 LGHNA, CDR2 YSLEER. The CDR3 bases are TGCGCCAGCAGCCAAGATCCCCTGCGTGGCTACACCTTC. Its translation is CASSQDPLRGYTF.

This chain uses TRBV28 with TRBJ2-1, with TRBD2 identical over 12 bases. V shed 0 bases, J shed 7 bases, and the junction held 4 bases outside the gene matches. This CDR3 spans 16 amino acids. Germline CDR1 reads MDHEN; CDR2 reads SYDVKM. The CDR3 loop reads CASSLWSSGRGNEQFF. CDR3 nucleotide sequence: TGTGCCAGCAGTTTATGGTCTAGCGGGAGGGGGAATGAGCAGTTCTTC.

The chain has TRBV6-2 or TRBV6-3 and TRBJ2-7; unclear D gene. Trimming stripped 2 bases from V and 1 base from J, with 15 bases between. This CDR3 has 16 residues. Germline CDR1 and CDR2: MNHEY and SVGEGT. The CDR3 reads CASSYVMQAPSYEQYF. CDR3 nucleotides: TGTGCCAGCAGTTACGTTATGCAGGCCCCTTCCTACGAGCAGTACTTC.

The chain links TRBV7-2 to TRBJ1-1; D possibly corresponds to TRBD1 (5 bases). Trimming removed 2 bases from V and 4 bases from J, with 11 bases in between. The CDR3 is 14 residues long. The V gene's germline CDR1 is SGHTA and CDR2 FQGNSA. The CDR3 DNA follows: TGTGCCAGCAGCTTATTGCGGGGGAGCACTGAAGCTTTCTTT. It is translated as CASSLLRGSTEAFF.

The chain joins TRBV10-3 to TRBJ2-5; D is perhaps TRBD2 (5 bases). The CDR3 length is 13 residues. V was trimmed by 6 bases and J by 3 bases, leaving 11 bases between them. Germline V gives CDR1 ENHRY, CDR2 SYGVKD. The CDR3 here is CAIRASTKETQYF. For the CDR3, the DNA is TGTGCCATCAGGGCTAGCACCAAAGAGACCCAGTACTTC.

The gene calls are TRBV12-1 and TRBJ2-7; no DNA check was done on the table's D call, TRBD1. TRBV12-1 is annotated as a pseudogene. This CDR3 spans 17 amino acids. The chain's CDR3 is CASSMGGGDRATYEQYF. The CDR3 DNA is TGTGCCAGCAGCATGGGGGGAGGGGACAGGGCAACCTACGAGCAGTACTTC.

The table lists this clone with a count of one. V gene TRBV10-3 combines with J gene TRBJ2-2; 8 bases line up with TRBD1. Germline V lookup: CDR1 ENHRY, CDR2 SYGVKD. The ends lost 6 bases at V and 1 base at J; junction bases unmatched: 4. There are 15 residues in the CDR3. The CDR3 sequence is CAIRKGTGNTGELFF. CDR3 nucleotide sequence: TGTGCCATCAGGAAAGGGACAGGGAACACCGGGGAGCTGTTTTTT.